Listed below are T cell receptor beta chains from one sample, sequenced in a study of cytomegalovirus exposure and HLA in healthy donors. Measured with immunoSEQ multiplex PCR; TCRdb has only the in-frame clones, and not every one. The top ten clones hold around 8% of a sample with some 45,000 clones, around 94% of them seen once. Sequenced input: PBMCs. These receptors all come from a woman between 18 and 29 years old in good health and CMV-seropositive. The CDR3 runs from the conserved cysteine through the conserved F or W. A D gene is named only where the DNA matches it firmly. Part of the rows lack a size; the others show once, few, many or a class for expanded clones.

CDR3 protein: CASTQGGTSEQYF; CDR3 DNA: TGTGCCAGCACTCAAGGGGGGACTAGCGAGCAGTACTTC; J gene: TRBJ2-7; D gene: TRBD2; clone size: NA; V gene: TRBV6-5
CDR3 protein: CASSLDSVVSTEAFF; CDR3 DNA: TGTGCCAGCAGCTTAGATTCAGTGGTTTCCACTGAAGCTTTCTTT; J gene: TRBJ1-1; D gene: NA; clone size: once; V gene: TRBV11-3
CDR3 protein: CSATDRDDYEQYF; CDR3 DNA: TGCAGCGCCACGGACAGGGACGACTACGAGCAGTACTTC; J gene: TRBJ2-7; D gene: TRBD1; clone size: NA; V gene: TRBV29-1
CDR3 protein: CASSGYMNTEAFF; CDR3 DNA: TGTGCCAGCTCAGGGTACATGAACACTGAAGCTTTCTTT; J gene: TRBJ1-1; D gene: NA; clone size: NA; V gene: TRBV6-5
CDR3 protein: CASSQDNGEPHEAFF; CDR3 DNA: TGTGCCAGCAGCCAAGATAATGGGGAGCCCCATGAAGCTTTCTTT; J gene: TRBJ1-1; D gene: NA; clone size: NA; V gene: TRBV4-2
CDR3 protein: CASSQDPGGVETQYF; CDR3 DNA: TGTGCCAGCAGCCAAGATCCGGGAGGGGTAGAGACCCAGTACTTC; J gene: TRBJ2-5; D gene: TRBD2; clone size: NA; V gene: TRBV4-2
CDR3 protein: CASSLGLAANTGELFF; CDR3 DNA: TGTGCCAGCAGTTTGGGACTAGCGGCCAACACCGGGGAGCTGTTTTTT; J gene: TRBJ2-2; D gene: TRBD2; clone size: NA; V gene: TRBV28
CDR3 protein: CASSLADREYEQFF; CDR3 DNA: TGTGCCAGCAGCTTGGCGGACAGGGAATATGAGCAGTTCTTC; J gene: TRBJ2-1; D gene: TRBD1; clone size: NA; V gene: TRBV5-6
CDR3 protein: CASSFVGGGRRDEQFF; CDR3 DNA: TGTGCCAGCAGCTTCGTGGGGGGCGGGAGGCGGGATGAGCAGTTCTTC; J gene: TRBJ2-1; D gene: TRBD2; clone size: NA; V gene: TRBV7-2
CDR3 protein: CASSSGGGGITDTQYF; CDR3 DNA: TGTGCCAGCAGCTCAGGGGGTGGGGGCATAACAGATACGCAGTATTTT; J gene: TRBJ2-3; D gene: TRBD1; clone size: NA; V gene: TRBV7-2
CDR3 protein: CASKDRVVSPLHF; CDR3 DNA: TGTGCCAGTAAAGACAGGGTGGTTTCACCCCTCCACTTT; J gene: TRBJ1-6; D gene: TRBD1; clone size: NA; V gene: TRBV19
CDR3 protein: CASTLKRSDEQFF; CDR3 DNA: TGTGCCAGCACCCTAAAACGGTCGGATGAGCAGTTCTTC; J gene: TRBJ2-1; D gene: NA; clone size: NA; V gene: TRBV6-1
CDR3 protein: CASSLAQGSTDTQYF; CDR3 DNA: TGTGCCAGCAGCTTAGCTCAGGGGAGCACAGATACGCAGTATTTT; J gene: TRBJ2-3; D gene: NA; clone size: NA; V gene: TRBV7-9
CDR3 protein: CASSFVAGAYEQYF; CDR3 DNA: TGCGCCAGCAGCTTTGTAGCGGGGGCATACGAGCAGTACTTC; J gene: TRBJ2-7; D gene: TRBD2; clone size: once; V gene: TRBV5-1
CDR3 protein: CASLDRGSGNTIYF; CDR3 DNA: TGTGCCAGCCTTGACAGGGGGTCTGGAAACACCATATATTTT; J gene: TRBJ1-3; D gene: TRBD1; clone size: NA; V gene: TRBV19
CDR3 protein: CAASGGPRASGKSSYNEQFF; CDR3 DNA: TGTGCCGCCTCCGGTGGGCCTAGGGCTAGCGGGAAGAGCTCCTACAATGAGCAGTTCTTC; J gene: TRBJ2-1; D gene: TRBD2; clone size: NA; V gene: TRBV30
CDR3 protein: CASSFSGHDYEQYF; CDR3 DNA: TGTGCCAGCAGCTTTTCTGGACATGACTACGAGCAGTACTTC; J gene: TRBJ2-7; D gene: NA; clone size: NA; V gene: TRBV7-9
CDR3 protein: CASSSKQGSTDTQYF; CDR3 DNA: TGTGCCAGTAGTAGTAAGCAGGGGAGCACAGATACGCAGTATTTT; J gene: TRBJ2-3; D gene: NA; clone size: NA; V gene: TRBV19
CDR3 protein: CATIGQGKETQYF; CDR3 DNA: TGTGCCACAATAGGACAGGGGAAAGAGACCCAGTACTTC; J gene: TRBJ2-5; D gene: TRBD1; clone size: once; V gene: TRBV10-3
CDR3 protein: CASSESRPVSAEAFF; CDR3 DNA: TGTGCCAGCAGTGAATCCCGCCCGGTGAGCGCTGAAGCTTTCTTT; J gene: TRBJ1-1; D gene: NA; clone size: once; V gene: TRBV2
CDR3 protein: CASSAGTSGDTQYF; CDR3 DNA: TGTGCCAGCAGCGCCGGGACTAGCGGAGATACGCAGTATTTT; J gene: TRBJ2-3; D gene: TRBD2; clone size: once; V gene: TRBV27
CDR3 protein: CASRGRGGSYNEQFF; CDR3 DNA: TGTGCCAGCAGGGGGAGGGGGGGCTCCTACAATGAGCAGTTCTTC; J gene: TRBJ2-1; D gene: NA; clone size: few; V gene: TRBV28
CDR3 protein: CASSQATRGTLNYGYTF; CDR3 DNA: TGTGCCAGCAGCCAAGCCACCAGGGGGACACTTAACTATGGCTACACCTTC; J gene: TRBJ1-2; D gene: TRBD1; clone size: NA; V gene: TRBV4-2
CDR3 protein: CASSFGVQGSTYEQYF; CDR3 DNA: TGTGCCAGCAGCTTTGGAGTACAGGGGTCCACCTACGAGCAGTACTTC; J gene: TRBJ2-7; D gene: TRBD1; clone size: NA; V gene: TRBV5-6
CDR3 protein: CASSIRTGGANGYTF; CDR3 DNA: TGTGCCAGCAGTATCCGGACAGGGGGCGCGAATGGCTACACCTTC; J gene: TRBJ1-2; D gene: TRBD1; clone size: NA; V gene: TRBV27
CDR3 protein: CASSLVGTGQETQYF; CDR3 DNA: TGTGCCAGCAGCTTGGTAGGGACAGGGCAAGAGACCCAGTACTTC; J gene: TRBJ2-5; D gene: TRBD1; clone size: NA; V gene: TRBV5-4
CDR3 protein: CAWGPGQGNSPLHF; CDR3 DNA: TGTGCCTGGGGGCCGGGACAGGGAAATTCACCCCTCCACTTT; J gene: TRBJ1-6; D gene: TRBD1; clone size: NA; V gene: TRBV30
CDR3 protein: CAASRDRIIDNEQFF; CDR3 DNA: TGTGCCGCATCACGAGACAGGATAATCGACAATGAGCAGTTCTTC; J gene: TRBJ2-1; D gene: NA; clone size: NA; V gene: TRBV6-6
CDR3 protein: CASSQRTGLDEYGYTF; CDR3 DNA: TGCGCCAGCAGCCAGCGGACAGGGCTGGATGAGTATGGCTACACCTTC; J gene: TRBJ1-2; D gene: TRBD1; clone size: NA; V gene: TRBV4-1
CDR3 protein: CASSQGFFRRLPMNTEAFF; CDR3 DNA: TGTGCCAGCAGCCAAGGTTTTTTCCGAAGACTTCCCATGAACACTGAAGCTTTCTTT; J gene: TRBJ1-1; D gene: NA; clone size: NA; V gene: TRBV14
CDR3 protein: CASSDQGGNYNEQFF; CDR3 DNA: TGTGCCAGCAGTGACCAGGGTGGGAACTACAATGAGCAGTTCTTC; J gene: TRBJ2-1; D gene: NA; clone size: NA; V gene: TRBV6-4
CDR3 protein: CASRAGSSGTNTGELFF; CDR3 DNA: TGTGCCAGTAGGGCGGGTTCTAGCGGGACTAACACCGGGGAGCTGTTTTTT; J gene: TRBJ2-2; D gene: TRBD2; clone size: NA; V gene: TRBV19
CDR3 protein: CASSEWTGGADTQYF; CDR3 DNA: TGTGCCAGCAGTGAATGGACAGGGGGCGCAGATACGCAGTATTTT; J gene: TRBJ2-3; D gene: TRBD1; clone size: NA; V gene: TRBV2
CDR3 protein: CASSKPGLAGNTDTQYF; CDR3 DNA: TGTGCCAGCAGCAAACCGGGACTAGCGGGAAACACAGATACGCAGTATTTT; J gene: TRBJ2-3; D gene: TRBD2; clone size: few; V gene: TRBV7-9
CDR3 protein: CASSIGSSYNSPLHF; CDR3 DNA: TGTGCCAGTAGTATTGGGAGCTCCTATAATTCACCCCTCCACTTT; J gene: TRBJ1-6; D gene: NA; clone size: once; V gene: TRBV19
CDR3 protein: CASSDRGLSAGANVLTF; CDR3 DNA: TGTGCCAGCAGCGACAGGGGGCTTTCGGCTGGGGCCAACGTCCTGACTTTC; J gene: TRBJ2-6; D gene: TRBD1; clone size: NA; V gene: TRBV13
CDR3 protein: CASSFLTSGFQETQYF; CDR3 DNA: TGTGCCAGCAGCTTTTTGACTAGCGGATTCCAAGAGACCCAGTACTTC; J gene: TRBJ2-5; D gene: TRBD2; clone size: once; V gene: TRBV7-2
CDR3 protein: CASSLASRARGETQYF; CDR3 DNA: TGTGCCAGCAGCTTAGCATCGAGGGCCCGTGGGGAGACCCAGTACTTC; J gene: TRBJ2-5; D gene: NA; clone size: NA; V gene: TRBV7-9
CDR3 protein: CAWMRTGTDTGELFF; CDR3 DNA: TGTGCCTGGATGCGGACAGGGACCGACACCGGGGAGCTGTTTTTT; J gene: TRBJ2-2; D gene: TRBD1; clone size: NA; V gene: TRBV30
CDR3 protein: CASSSPLRLTTTDTQYF; CDR3 DNA: TGTGCCAGCAGTTCCCCCTTACGCCTCACAACCACAGATACGCAGTATTTT; J gene: TRBJ2-3; D gene: NA; clone size: few; V gene: TRBV28
CDR3 protein: CASSVGGAAGGLQETQYF; CDR3 DNA: TGTGCCAGCAGCGTAGGAGGGGCAGCGGGAGGGCTACAAGAGACCCAGTACTTC; J gene: TRBJ2-5; D gene: TRBD2; clone size: NA; V gene: TRBV9
CDR3 protein: CSVVDRDGGYGYTF; CDR3 DNA: TGCAGCGTTGTCGACAGGGATGGAGGCTATGGCTACACCTTC; J gene: TRBJ1-2; D gene: TRBD1; clone size: NA; V gene: TRBV29-1
CDR3 protein: CVSSSDPTGGVLETQYF; CDR3 DNA: TGCGTCAGCAGCTCAGACCCGACAGGGGGGGTATTGGAGACCCAGTACTTC; J gene: TRBJ2-5; D gene: TRBD1; clone size: NA; V gene: TRBV5-1
CDR3 protein: CASSVSPGERWLVTEAFF; CDR3 DNA: TGTGCCAGCAGCGTATCCCCGGGGGAGCGGTGGTTGGTCACTGAAGCTTTCTTT; J gene: TRBJ1-1; D gene: NA; clone size: NA; V gene: TRBV9
CDR3 protein: CASSFWREPGNEQFF; CDR3 DNA: TGTGCCAGCAGTTTCTGGCGGGAGCCAGGGAATGAGCAGTTCTTC; J gene: TRBJ2-1; D gene: TRBD2; clone size: NA; V gene: TRBV27
CDR3 protein: CASKQFRLADNEQFF; CDR3 DNA: TGTGCCAGCAAACAGTTCCGCCTCGCTGACAATGAGCAGTTCTTC; J gene: TRBJ2-1; D gene: NA; clone size: NA; V gene: TRBV2
CDR3 protein: CASSLGTWNSYEQYF; CDR3 DNA: TGTGCCAGCAGCTTGGGGACATGGAACTCCTACGAGCAGTACTTC; J gene: TRBJ2-7; D gene: NA; clone size: NA; V gene: TRBV7-2
CDR3 protein: CASGRASNTQYF; CDR3 DNA: TGTGCCAGCGGGAGGGCTAGTAATACGCAGTATTTT; J gene: TRBJ2-3; D gene: TRBD2; clone size: NA; V gene: TRBV27
CDR3 protein: CASSIFVGRAYEQYF; CDR3 DNA: TGTGCCAGTAGTATATTTGTCGGGAGGGCCTACGAGCAGTACTTC; J gene: TRBJ2-7; D gene: TRBD2; clone size: once; V gene: TRBV19
CDR3 protein: CASSLRLANTDTQYF; CDR3 DNA: TGTGCCAGCAGTTTGCGGCTAGCGAACACAGATACGCAGTATTTT; J gene: TRBJ2-3; D gene: NA; clone size: NA; V gene: TRBV6-5
CDR3 protein: CASSETSGDYNEQFF; CDR3 DNA: TGTGCCAGCAGCGAGACTAGCGGGGACTACAATGAGCAGTTCTTC; J gene: TRBJ2-1; D gene: TRBD2; clone size: NA; V gene: TRBV6-4
CDR3 protein: CASGLVAGSLFEQYF; CDR3 DNA: TGTGCCAGCGGATTAGTGGCGGGCTCCCTTTTCGAGCAGTACTTC; J gene: TRBJ2-7; D gene: NA; clone size: NA; V gene: TRBV27